This TCR delta chain was recovered during a study of gamma-delta T cells after stem cell transplantation. This clone was seen only a few times. TCRdb re-called clones from the RT-PCR reads using CATT. The sample yields 9,000 to 13,000 delta-chain clones, over 1% seen once. This TCR was recovered from a human donor. It is not recorded whose cells these are; they may come from a transplant donor. Material for sequencing was gamma-delta T cells.

As DNA, the CDR3 is TGTGCCTGTGACTTACTGGGGGATACGCTGACGTACACCGATAAACTCATCTTT. This sequence encodes CACDLLGDTLTYTDKLIF. The chain joins TRDV2 to TRDJ1; 13 nucleotides line up with TRDD3. CDR1 and CDR2 from the germline V gene are GEAIGNYY and EKD. The CDR3 is 18 amino acids. V lost 3 bases to trimming and J lost 0 bases; unmatched junction nucleotides: 9.